There are many counts of the clone carrying this TCR beta chain. This record comes from a study of T cells in Graves' hyperthyroidism and ophthalmopathy. Trimming pared 12 bases from V and 0 bases from J, leaving 25 bases between. Germline CDR1 reads KGHDR; CDR2 reads SFDVKD. The CDR3 is 17 amino acids. From RNA transcripts, TCR beta CDR3 regions were amplified. When the TCR CDR3 underwent first-round RT-PCR, the HTBI primer set was used. MiXCR was run by TCRdb on the multiplex PCR reads, yielding one entry per CDR3 protein. The data hold about 250,000 distinct CDR3 sequences, with roughly 22% observed a single time.

Sample: blood. This chain connects TRBV24-1 to TRBJ1-1; TRBD1 might be the D (6 bases). This sequence originates from a middle-aged woman with Graves' ophthalmopathy. The CDR3, as DNA: TGTGCCCCCATCGGTAAGCGGGACATGACCGTGAACACTGAAGCTTTCTTT. It translates to CAPIGKRDMTVNTEAFF.